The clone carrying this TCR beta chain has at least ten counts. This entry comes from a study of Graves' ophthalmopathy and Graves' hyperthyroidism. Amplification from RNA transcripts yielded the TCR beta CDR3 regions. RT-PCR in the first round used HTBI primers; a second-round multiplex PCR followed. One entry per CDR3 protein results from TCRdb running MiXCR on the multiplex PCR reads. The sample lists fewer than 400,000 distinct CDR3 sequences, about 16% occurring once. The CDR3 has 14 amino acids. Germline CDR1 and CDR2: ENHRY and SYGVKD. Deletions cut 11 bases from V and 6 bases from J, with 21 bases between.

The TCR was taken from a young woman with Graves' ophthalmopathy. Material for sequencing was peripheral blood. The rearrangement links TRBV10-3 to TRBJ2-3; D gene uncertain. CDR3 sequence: CASKTAALTDTQYF. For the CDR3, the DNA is TGTGCCTCCAAAACGGCAGCCCTCACGGATACGCAGTATTTT.